A single sample is the source of the 22 T cell receptor beta chains below, sequenced in a study of blood T cell repertoires in COVID-19 (dated by TCRdb to about 2020). Libraries were made using the immunoSEQ multiplex PCR assay. TCRdb's version of the immuneACCESS table is confined to in-frame rearrangements and falls short of the full clone set. An unresolved V gene accounts for under half of the shortfall where checked; the remainder is of unknown origin. The sample data list 300,000 or so clones, and roughly nine tenths of these were observed just once. 2.9% of the sample goes to the ten largest clones. Sample: peripheral blood. The origin of the receptors is a woman aged 25 to 39 with COVID-19, enrolled during active disease.

The CDR3 DNA is TGCGCCAGCGGAGCTAGCGGGAGGACCACCTACAATGAGCAGTTCTTC. This sequence encodes CASGASGRTTYNEQFF. This rearrangement joins TRBV5-1 to TRBJ2-1, with TRBD2 identical over 11 bases. The CDR3 runs to 16 residues. The germline V gene encodes CDR1 SGHRS and CDR2 YFSETQ. The V segment lost 7 bases and the J segment 2 bases; nucleotides outside the gene matches: 8.

The V call is TRBV11-2, the J call TRBJ2-7; 10 bases fit TRBD2. The CDR3 is made up of 16 amino acids. The junction had 8 bases not matched to a gene; V was cut back by 3 bases and J by 3 bases. Germline CDR1 SGHAT, CDR2 FQNNGV. The CDR3 spells CASSFPSGSRNYEQYF. CDR3 nucleotide sequence: TGTGCCAGCAGCTTCCCTAGCGGGAGCCGTAACTACGAGCAGTACTTC.

In regard to this clone: The sample carries other DNA sequences with the same CDR3. CDR3 bases: TGTGCCTGGAGCCGGACAGGGGGGAATCAGCCCCAGCATTTT. This encodes CAWSRTGGNQPQHF. The chain carries TRBV30 and TRBJ1-5, with TRBD1 matching over 10 bases. Trimming cost V 3 bases and J 4 bases; bases outside gene matches: 3. The CDR3 is made up of 14 amino acids. Per the germline V gene, CDR1 is GTSNPN and CDR2 is SVGIG (reference sequence).

The rearrangement joins TRBV9 to TRBJ2-7, with 9 bases aligning to TRBD2. The CDR3 contains 17 residues. Germline lookup yields CDR1 SGDLS and CDR2 YYNGEE. Trimming took 4 bases from V and 0 from J; bases not matched to a gene: 11. The CDR3 sequence: CASSPVAGGPSSYEQYF. CDR3 DNA: TGTGCCAGCAGCCCCGTGGCGGGAGGGCCCAGCTCCTACGAGCAGTACTTC.

V is TRBV19 and J is TRBJ1-1; D unclear. The V gene lost 3 bases and the J gene lost 0 bases, with 11 bases spanning the gap. Looked up from germline, CDR1 is LNHDA and CDR2 is SQIVND (reference sequence). This CDR3 has 15 amino acids. CDR3: CASSIQYSVNTEAFF. The CDR3 nucleotides read TGTGCCAGTAGTATTCAATACTCGGTGAACACTGAAGCTTTCTTT. Full variable domain (outside the CDR3, taken from reference TRBV19 and TRBJ1-1): DGGITQSPKYLFRKEGQNVTLSCEQNLNHDAMYWYRQDPGQGLRLIYYSQIVNDFQKGDIAEGYSVSREKKESFPLTVTSAQKNPTAFYLCASSIQYSVNTEAFFGQGTRLTVV.

CDR3 protein: CASSQESGSATGELFF. In DNA form, the CDR3 reads TGTGCCAGCAGCCAAGAAAGCGGGAGCGCGACCGGGGAGCTGTTTTTT. The chain couples TRBV3-1 (or the pseudogene TRBV3-2) to TRBJ2-2, with 8 positions matching TRBD2. The CDR3 spans 16 residues. V dropped 0 bases and J dropped 5; count of bases not matched to a gene: 5. Per the germline V gene, CDR1 is LGHDT and CDR2 is YNNKEL (reference sequence).

This sequence joins TRBV27 and TRBJ1-1, with 8 bases matching TRBD1. The CDR3 is 13 residues long. Looked up from germline, CDR1 is MNHEY and CDR2 is SMNVEV (reference sequence). J was trimmed by 4 bases and V by 6 bases; bases with no gene match: 4. CDR3 in amino acids: CASSSQGVTEAFF. The CDR3 DNA sequence: TGTGCCAGCAGCTCACAGGGGGTCACTGAAGCTTTCTTT.

In its sample, this clone was seen once. This chain joins TRBV25-1 and TRBJ1-2, with D unresolved. Germline V lookup: CDR1 MGHDK, CDR2 SYGVNS. The length of the CDR3 is 14 residues. The V end lost 6 bases, the J end lost 1 base, and 12 bases lay between the germline ends. CDR3 region: CASSRVGDNYGYTF. DNA of the CDR3: TGTGCCAGCAGCCGGGTCGGAGATAACTATGGCTACACCTTC.

This chain connects TRBV7-2 to TRBJ1-1; tentatively, D is TRBD1 (6 bases). CDR1 and CDR2 from the germline V gene are SGHTA and FQGNSA. The CDR3 totals 14 residues. The V and J ends lost 3 bases and 4 bases respectively, with 12 bases between them. The CDR3 DNA is TGTGCCAGCAGCTTCTACACCAGGGGCACTGAAGCTTTCTTT. This codes for CASSFYTRGTEAFF.

The CDR3 loop is CAWGTGMSYEQYF. Written as DNA, the CDR3 is TGTGCCTGGGGGACAGGGATGTCCTACGAGCAGTACTTC. The chain links TRBV30 to TRBJ2-7; the match to TRBD1 covers 9 bases. The length of the CDR3 is 13 residues. Trimming cost V 5 bases and J 1 base; bases outside gene matches: 3. Germline-derived CDR1 and CDR2 are GTSNPN and SVGIG (reference sequence). Full variable domain (remainder filled in from reference TRBV30 and TRBJ2-7): SQTIHQWPATLVQPVGSPLSLECTVEGTSNPNLYWYRQAAGRGLQLLFYSVGIGQISSEVPQNLSASRPQDRQFILSSKKLLLSDSGFYLCAWGTGMSYEQYFGPGTRLTVT.

V and J are TRBV2 and TRBJ1-6; 7 bases are a match to TRBD1. Per germline, CDR1 SNHLY and CDR2 FYNNEI. The trim removed 2 bases at V and 7 bases at J, leaving 2 bases unmatched. The CDR3 is 14 amino acids. This CDR3 reads CASSEQGENSPLHF. DNA of the CDR3: TGTGCCAGCAGTGAACAGGGGGAAAATTCACCCCTCCACTTT.

The chain recombines TRBV15 with TRBJ2-1; tentative D call: TRBD1 (5 bases). The CDR3 spans 14 residues. V was pared by 1 base and J by 6 bases, with 10 bases between. Germline CDR1 LNHNV, CDR2 YYDKDF (reference sequence). CDR3 nucleotides: TGTGCCACCAGCAGAGCAGGGCAGGCCAATGAGCAGTTCTTC. Translated: CATSRAGQANEQFF.

The rearrangement joins TRBV7-2 to TRBJ1-2, with 10 bases that match TRBD1. The CDR3 has 17 residues. The V gene's germline CDR1 is SGHTA and CDR2 FQGNSA. V lost 5 bases, J lost 4 bases, and 13 bases stayed unmatched. The CDR3 loop is CASSPRRDRGVGYGYTF. CDR3 sequence (DNA): TGTGCCAGCAGCCCCCGGCGGGACAGGGGTGTAGGCTATGGCTACACCTTC.

J is TRBJ2-7 and V is TRBV7-2, with D tentatively TRBD1 (6 bases). Trimming cost V 0 bases and J 4 bases, with 13 bases left between them. In germline, CDR1 is SGHTA, CDR2 FQGNSA. The CDR3 has 15 residues. The CDR3 spells CASSLAAGEGYEQYF. Here the CDR3 DNA reads TGTGCCAGCAGCTTAGCGGCAGGGGAAGGGTACGAGCAGTACTTC.

This chain joins TRBV28 and TRBJ1-6; TRBD1 agrees at 8 bases. The CDR3 has 14 amino acids. V lost 5 bases, J lost 8 bases, and 5 bases stayed unmatched. The germline V gene encodes CDR1 MDHEN and CDR2 SYDVKM. The CDR3: CASSGQGAYSPLHF. CDR3 DNA: TGTGCCAGCAGTGGTCAGGGGGCTTATTCACCCCTCCACTTT.

This clone was seen only once. V and J are TRBV28 and TRBJ1-5; D unclear. This CDR3 has 15 amino acids. The V gene's germline CDR1 is MDHEN and CDR2 SYDVKM. Trimming pared 3 bases from V and 6 bases from J, leaving 15 bases between. The CDR3 protein is CASSFAVGEIQPQHF. CDR3 DNA sequence: TGTGCCAGCAGTTTCGCCGTCGGGGAAATTCAGCCCCAGCATTTT.

The chain uses TRBV11-2 and TRBJ2-7; 7 bases line up with TRBD2. V lost 5 bases to trimming and J lost 7 bases; unmatched junction nucleotides: 11. CDR3 length: 14 residues. Germline V CDR1 and CDR2: SGHAT, FQNNGV. CDR3 sequence reads: CASSLSQLAWEQYF. DNA for the CDR3: TGTGCCAGCAGCCTAAGTCAACTAGCGTGGGAGCAGTACTTC.

Only a few counts were recorded for this clone. The CDR3 DNA is TGTGCCAGCAGCTTGCTGGACAGAACGAGCACTGAAGCTTTCTTT. Translation gives CASSLLDRTSTEAFF. The rearrangement joins TRBV5-5 to TRBJ1-1; D is possibly TRBD1 (6 bases). V was pared by 1 base and J by 4 bases, with 14 bases between. The CDR3 covers 15 residues. Germline V gene data show CDR1 as SGHKS and CDR2 as YYEKEE (reference sequence).

This chain links TRBV5-4 with TRBJ2-5; TRBD1 matches 7 bases. The J segment lost 5 bases and the V segment lost 2 bases, leaving 9 bases of the junction unmatched. Per the germline V gene, CDR1 is SGHNT and CDR2 is YYREEE (reference sequence). CDR3 length: 15 residues. In DNA form, the CDR3 reads TGTGCCAGCAGCTTTTGGGCAGGGGGACCGGAGACCCAGTACTTC. It is translated as CASSFWAGGPETQYF.

The chain carries TRBV6-2 or TRBV6-3 and TRBJ1-6; a weak D match, TRBD1 (5 bases). This CDR3 is 16 amino acids long. CDR1 is MNHEY, CDR2 SVGEGT, per germline. Deletions cut 5 bases from V and 10 bases from J, with 21 bases between. CDR3: CASSQTWTSLYSPLHF. The CDR3, as DNA: TGTGCCAGCAGTCAGACCTGGACAAGCCTGTACTCACCCCTCCACTTT.

This clone was recorded a few times. The chain employs TRBV5-4 and TRBJ1-2, with a possible D match to TRBD1 (6 bases). CDR3 length equals 13 residues. V dropped 1 base and J dropped 8 bases, with 12 bases sitting between them. Germline CDR1 SGHNT, CDR2 YYREEE (reference sequence). In DNA form, the CDR3 reads TGTGCCAGCAGCTTGCGACAGGAGGTCGGCTACACCTTC. Protein: CASSLRQEVGYTF. Variable domain in full (rest from reference TRBV5-4 and TRBJ1-2): ETGVTQSPTHLIKTRGQQVTLRCSSQSGHNTVSWYQQALGQGPQFIFQYYREEENGRGNFPPRFSGLQFPNYSSELNVNALELDDSALYLCASSLRQEVGYTFGSGTRLTVV.

This clone was observed once. The rearrangement links TRBV27 to TRBJ2-7; D remains unclear. V gave up 6 bases and J gave up 3 bases, with 18 bases separating them. This CDR3 is 15 amino acids long. Germline lookup yields CDR1 MNHEY and CDR2 SMNVEV (reference sequence). CDR3 DNA: TGTGCCAGCAGCCGAACGGCATCCGGCGGCTACGAGCAGTACTTC. This gives the protein CASSRTASGGYEQYF.